This passage covers 24 T cell receptor beta chains from one sample sequenced in a study of PD-1 blockade in mismatch repair-deficient tumors. Sequencing used immunoSEQ multiplex PCR; TCRdb keeps in-frame clones, though not all of them. Of 100,000 to 150,000 clones listed, 85% to 90% are singletons. The sample here was peripheral blood, taken 44 weeks after starting pembrolizumab. These receptors were taken from an adult with mismatch repair-deficient cancer.

The rearrangement joins TRBV7-2 to TRBJ2-7, with TRBD1 matching over 7 bases. Germline V CDR1 and CDR2: SGHTA, FQGNSA. The CDR3 loop spans 15 amino acids. The J segment lost 6 bases and the V segment lost 1 base, leaving 9 bases of the junction unmatched. DNA of the CDR3: TGTGCCAGCAGCTTAGGGGCCGGGGACAGTCTCGAGCAGTACTTC. Its protein product is CASSLGAGDSLEQYF. Full variable domain (rest looked up from reference TRBV7-2 and TRBJ2-7): GAGVSQSPSNKVTEKGKDVELRCDPISGHTALYWYRQSLGQGLEFLIYFQGNSAPDKSGLPSDRFSAERTGGSVSTLTIQRTQQEDSAVYLCASSLGAGDSLEQYFGPGTRLTVT.

CDR3 loop: CAKGLGKNTGELFF. The CDR3 region has the DNA TGTGCAAAGGGACTAGGGAAGAACACCGGGGAGCTGTTTTTT. The chain employs TRBV30 and TRBJ2-2; TRBD2 matches 8 bases. CDR1 and CDR2 from the germline V gene are GTSNPN and SVGIG (reference sequence). CDR3 size: 14 residues.

The J gene is TRBJ2-5, the V gene TRBV27, with TRBD1 identical over 11 bases. V shed 3 bases, J shed 5 bases, and the junction held 5 bases outside the gene matches. Germline loops: CDR1 MNHEY, CDR2 SMNVEV (reference sequence). This CDR3 contains 15 residues. The CDR3 region is CASSLDRGRFETQYF. The CDR3 DNA sequence: TGTGCCAGCAGTTTGGACAGGGGGCGCTTCGAGACCCAGTACTTC.

The rearrangement links TRBV11-2 to TRBJ2-2; 7 bases fit TRBD2. Unmatched junction bases numbered 8, after V lost 2 bases and J lost 5 bases. The CDR3 is 16 amino acids. The germline gives CDR1 SGHAT, CDR2 FQNNGV. This CDR3 reads CASSLLAEGRTGELFF. The DNA for the CDR3 is TGTGCCAGCAGCTTACTAGCGGAGGGCCGTACCGGGGAGCTGTTTTTT. The full variable domain, with the rest looked up from reference TRBV11-2 and TRBJ2-2, is EAGVAQSPRYKIIEKRQSVAFWCNPISGHATLYWYQQILGQGPKLLIQFQNNGVVDDSQLPKDRFSAERLKGVDSTLKIQPAKLEDSAVYLCASSLLAEGRTGELFFGEGSRLTVL.

This clone occurred a few times. This sequence joins TRBV4-2 and TRBJ1-2, with 11 bases fitting TRBD1. The CDR3 extends over 16 amino acids. The ends lost 0 bases at V and 2 bases at J; junction bases unmatched: 2. CDR1 LGHNA and CDR2 YNFKEQ come from the germline V gene. The CDR3 region is CASSQDGDRGNYGYTF. In DNA form, the CDR3 reads TGTGCCAGCAGCCAAGATGGGGACAGGGGGAACTATGGCTACACCTTC.

The genes are TRBV11-2 and TRBJ2-7, with 10 bases matching TRBD1. This CDR3 region has 15 residues. V trimming: 4 bases; J trimming: 6 bases; junction bases outside the gene matches: 9. Germline loops: CDR1 SGHAT, CDR2 FQNNGV. The CDR3 nucleotides are TGTGCCAGCAGCTATACCGGGACAGGGGTATTCGAGCAGTACTTC. Amino acids: CASSYTGTGVFEQYF.

CDR3 DNA: TGTGCCAGCACCCGCAGGGGAGGTTCGTACACCGGGGAGCTGTTTTTT. Its translation: CASTRRGGSYTGELFF. The rearrangement links TRBV27 to TRBJ2-2; D could derive from TRBD1 or TRBD2 (6 bases each). Germline CDR1 MNHEY, CDR2 SMNVEV (reference sequence). V was trimmed by 7 bases and J by 3 bases, leaving 18 bases between them. The CDR3 consists of 16 residues.

The V and J genes are TRBV21-1 and TRBJ1-5; TRBD1, the table's D call, was not compared with the DNA. TRBV21-1 is listed as a pseudogene. The CDR3 has 17 amino acids. This CDR3 reads CASSNWTGPFSNQPQHF. DNA of the CDR3: TGTGCCAGCAGCAATTGGACAGGGCCCTTTAGCAATCAGCCCCAGCATTTT.

The chain joins TRBV4-3 to TRBJ2-5, with 7 bases lining up with TRBD2. CDR1 LGHNA and CDR2 YSLEER come from the germline V gene. The CDR3 contains 18 residues. With V trimmed by 0 bases and J by 1 base, 11 bases remained unmatched. The DNA for the CDR3 is TGCGCCAGCAGCCAAGATCACCTAAGAGCTAGCGGCCAAGAGACCCAGTACTTC. This codes for CASSQDHLRASGQETQYF.

The chain recombines TRBV10-3 with TRBJ2-3; the D gene is possibly TRBD1 (5 bases). V was shortened by 3 bases and J by 0 bases, with 13 bases between the two germline ends. Germline loops: CDR1 ENHRY, CDR2 SYGVKD. CDR3 size: 16 residues. Written as DNA, the CDR3 is TGTGCCATCAGTGATAGTAGGACAACAAGCACAGATACGCAGTATTTT. Its translation: CAISDSRTTSTDTQYF.

This chain joins TRBV7-9 and TRBJ2-3, with 7 bases that match TRBD1. Trimming at V came to 4 bases and at J to 3 bases, leaving 7 bases not matched to a gene. The germline CDR1 and CDR2 sequences are SEHNR and FQNEAQ (reference sequence). The CDR3 has 15 residues. DNA for the CDR3: TGTGCCAGCAGCTACCGGGACAGAAAGACAGATACGCAGTATTTT. Protein: CASSYRDRKTDTQYF.

V gene TRBV10-3 combines with J gene TRBJ1-1; D call uncertain. The length of the CDR3 is 12 residues. Trimming pared 4 bases from V and 1 base from J, leaving 4 bases between. The germline CDR1 and CDR2 sequences are ENHRY and SYGVKD. The CDR3 sequence is CAISGANTEAFF. As DNA, the CDR3 is TGTGCCATCAGTGGAGCGAACACTGAAGCTTTCTTT.

This clone showed up just once. The chain joins TRBV29-1 to TRBJ2-1; D gene unclear. From germline, CDR1 is SQVTM and CDR2 ANQGSEA. The CDR3 has 10 amino acids. Trimming took off 3 bases at V and 7 bases at J, with 4 bases between the two ends. The CDR3 sequence is CSVERNEQFF. As DNA, the CDR3 is TGCAGCGTTGAGCGTAATGAGCAGTTCTTC.

This chain connects TRBV5-4 to TRBJ2-5, with TRBD2 as a possible D gene (6 bases). The length of the CDR3 is 14 residues. Germline V lookup: CDR1 SGHNT, CDR2 YYREEE (reference sequence). The ends were cut back, 4 bases at V and 3 bases at J, with 13 bases in the middle. CDR3: CASSLGGSKETQYF. DNA for the CDR3: TGTGCCAGCAGCCTGGGGGGATCCAAAGAGACCCAGTACTTC.

The V and J genes are TRBV4-1 and TRBJ2-5; 14 positions agree with TRBD2. The CDR3 covers 18 residues. CDR1 and CDR2 from the germline V gene are MGHRA and YSYEKL. Trimming cost V 1 base and J 5 bases; bases outside gene matches: 9. CDR3 bases: TGCGCCAGCAGCCAAGTACCCTGGACTAGCGGGAGGCCGGAGACCCAGTACTTC. It is translated as CASSQVPWTSGRPETQYF.

V and J are TRBV28 and TRBJ2-5, with TRBD2 identical over 9 bases. The germline V gene encodes CDR1 MDHEN and CDR2 SYDVKM. With V trimmed by 10 bases and J by 2 bases, 5 bases remained unmatched. The CDR3 runs to 13 residues. The CDR3, as DNA: TGTGCCACCGCGGGAGGGGGACAAGAGACCCAGTACTTC. Amino acid sequence: CATAGGGQETQYF.

In this sample, this clone turned up a few times. The chain employs TRBV11-3 and TRBJ2-1; 7 bases are shared with TRBD1. With V trimmed by 5 bases and J by 0 bases, 4 bases remained unmatched. The CDR3 consists of 15 residues. Germline loops: CDR1 SGHNT, CDR2 YENEEA. The CDR3 here is CASSADRASYNEQFF. In DNA form, the CDR3 reads TGTGCCAGCAGCGCCGACAGGGCCTCCTACAATGAGCAGTTCTTC.

V is TRBV2 and J is TRBJ2-1; D unresolved. Trimming took 4 bases from V and 2 from J, leaving 9 bases between them. CDR3 size: 14 residues. Germline CDR1 SNHLY, CDR2 FYNNEI. CDR3 in DNA: TGTGCCAGCAGTGTTCTAAGGCCCTACAATGAGCAGTTCTTC. This gives the protein CASSVLRPYNEQFF.

The rearrangement joins TRBV10-3 to TRBJ2-1; no clear D gene. The CDR3 totals 11 residues. Trimming took off 4 bases at V and 8 bases at J, with 6 bases between the two ends. Per the germline V gene, CDR1 is ENHRY and CDR2 is SYGVKD. As DNA, the CDR3 is TGTGCCATCAGTGTACAAGATGAGCAGTTCTTC. Protein: CAISVQDEQFF.

The V call is TRBV13, the J call TRBJ2-7; D is ambiguous. This CDR3 region has 14 residues. Germline CDR1 is PRHDT and CDR2 is FYEKMQ (reference sequence). With 1 base removed from V and 3 bases from J, the gap between germline ends came to 10 bases. This CDR3 is CASSLDGQDYEQYF. In DNA form, the CDR3 reads TGTGCCAGCAGCTTAGATGGGCAGGACTACGAGCAGTACTTC.

The chain has TRBV6-6 and TRBJ2-2; D uncertain. CDR1 is MNHNY, CDR2 SVGAGI, per germline (reference sequence). This CDR3 has 14 amino acids. Between the trimmed V and J ends, which lost 0 bases and 2 bases, there was a span of 4 bases. In DNA, the CDR3 is TGTGCCAGCAGTTACTCAGAAAACACCGGGGAGCTGTTTTTT. Translated, it gives CASSYSENTGELFF.

The rearrangement joins TRBV5-1 to TRBJ2-6, with 8 nucleotides matching TRBD1. Germline values: CDR1 SGHRS, CDR2 YFSETQ. The CDR3 has 19 amino acids. V shed 5 bases, J shed 2 bases, and the junction held 15 bases outside the gene matches. The CDR3 sequence: CASRDVGQGGLAGANVLTF. Here the CDR3 DNA reads TGCGCCAGCAGGGACGTAGGACAGGGAGGACTCGCTGGGGCCAACGTCCTGACTTTC.

The V call is TRBV19, the J call TRBJ1-1; D unclear. The length of the CDR3 is 11 residues. V lost 2 bases, J lost 6 bases, and 4 bases lay in between. Germline CDR1 is LNHDA and CDR2 is SQIVND (reference sequence). CDR3 protein: CASSIRAEAFF. In nucleotides, the CDR3 is TGTGCCAGTAGTATAAGAGCTGAAGCTTTCTTT.

The rearrangement joins TRBV11-2 to TRBJ2-5, with 8 bases fitting TRBD1. The CDR3 has 14 residues. V shed 3 bases, J shed 3 bases, and the junction held 3 bases outside the gene matches. CDR1 SGHAT and CDR2 FQNNGV come from the germline V gene. The CDR3 loop is CASSFPGGKETQYF. The CDR3 coding sequence is TGTGCCAGCAGCTTTCCAGGGGGCAAAGAGACCCAGTACTTC.